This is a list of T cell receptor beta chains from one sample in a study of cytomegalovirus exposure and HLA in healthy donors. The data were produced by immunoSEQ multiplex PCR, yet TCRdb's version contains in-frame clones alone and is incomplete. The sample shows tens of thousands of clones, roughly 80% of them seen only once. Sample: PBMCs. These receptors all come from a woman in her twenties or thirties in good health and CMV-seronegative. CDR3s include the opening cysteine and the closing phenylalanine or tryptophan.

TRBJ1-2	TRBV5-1	CASRSSSGYGYTF
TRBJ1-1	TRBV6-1	CASSGTGFTEAFF
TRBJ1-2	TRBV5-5	CASSLEGGGGYTF
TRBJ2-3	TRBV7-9	CASSLSRPGTDTQYF
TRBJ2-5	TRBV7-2	CASTPGQAFQETQYF
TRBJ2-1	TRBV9	CASSTDRGSKFF
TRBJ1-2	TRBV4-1	CASSQVRTGGDYGYTF
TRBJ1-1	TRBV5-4	CASSLVAGEAFF
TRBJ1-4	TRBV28	CASSTPANEKLFF
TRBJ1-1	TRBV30	CAWSGGARDRGTGMNTEAFF
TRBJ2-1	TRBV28	CASSLSPGEREQFF
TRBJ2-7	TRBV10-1	CASSEDSLSSYEQYF
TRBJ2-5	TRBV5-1	CASSLGQGRETQYF
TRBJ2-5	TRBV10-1	CASRGDDLQETQYF
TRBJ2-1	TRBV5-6	CASSLVWRETNEQFF
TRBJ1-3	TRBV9	CASSVGTDGNTIYF
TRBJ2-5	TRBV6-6	CASSYSAQGQETQYF
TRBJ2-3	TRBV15	CATRIGGAITDTQYF
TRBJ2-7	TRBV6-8	CASSYPPRSYEQYF
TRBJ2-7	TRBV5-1	CASSWMEGGGEQYF
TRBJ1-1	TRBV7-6	CASSLAEIREAFF
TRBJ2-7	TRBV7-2	CASSLVTRAGEQYF
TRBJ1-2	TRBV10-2	CATSTGRGYTF
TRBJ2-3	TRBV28	CASRTSGRTDTQYF
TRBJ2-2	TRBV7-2	CASSKSGTGELFF
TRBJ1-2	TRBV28	CASSFAYPRSYGYTF
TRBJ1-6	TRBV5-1	CASSLGQGSGSPLHF
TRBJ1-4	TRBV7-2	CASSRQGGEKLFF
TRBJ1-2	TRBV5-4	CASSGRGLSGDYGYTF
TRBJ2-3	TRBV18	CASSPGLADTDTQYF
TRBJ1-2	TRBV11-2	CASSLAGGGNYGYTF
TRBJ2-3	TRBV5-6	CASSVGTGGRTDTQYF
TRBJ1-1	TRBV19	CASSGDRGRSTEAFF
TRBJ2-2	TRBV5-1	CASSFPQGAGELFF
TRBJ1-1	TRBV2	CASRDRDRDTEAFF
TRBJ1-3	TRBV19	CATAGAGSAGNTIYF
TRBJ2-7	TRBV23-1	CASSQYSGGFYEQYF
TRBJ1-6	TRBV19	CASSIDNNSYNSPLHF
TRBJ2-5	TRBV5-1	CASSLGDMETQYF
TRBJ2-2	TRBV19	CASSIITVTGELFF
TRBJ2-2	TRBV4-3	CASSQDPPGAAYTGELFF
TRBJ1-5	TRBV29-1	CSVGADGNQPQHF
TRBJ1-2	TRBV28	CASSLRGNYGYTF
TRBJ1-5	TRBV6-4	CASLAGARSQPQHF
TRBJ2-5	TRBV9	CASSVTMDWWETQYF
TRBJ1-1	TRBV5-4	CASRQTGGAHTEAFF
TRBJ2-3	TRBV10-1	CASSERGSSTDTQYF
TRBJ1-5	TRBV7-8	CASSSDRGYSNQPQHF
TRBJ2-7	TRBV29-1	CSVETKGTREQYF
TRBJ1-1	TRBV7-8	CASTRGGRGQLNTEAFF
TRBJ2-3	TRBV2	CASSEAEADTQYF
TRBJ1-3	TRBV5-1	CASSSADGFSGNTIYF
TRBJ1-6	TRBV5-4	CASSDGTAFSYNSPLHF
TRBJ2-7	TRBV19	CASSPRREQLLYEQYF
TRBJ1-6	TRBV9	CASSARDRASPLHF
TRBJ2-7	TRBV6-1	CASSEAFFGSYEQYF
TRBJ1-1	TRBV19	CASTTSSVGMNTEAFF